These 23 T cell receptor beta chains share one sample of origin, sequenced in a study of T cell responses to AZD1222 COVID-19 vaccine. Clones were read by immunoSEQ multiplex PCR, and TCRdb kept only the in-frame ones, dropping some. The data show 130,000 or so clones, approximately 92% seen once. The source material was peripheral blood, sampled on day 0 of AZD1222 vaccination. The source of these receptors is an adult in good health.

This clone showed up just a few times. The chain links TRBV20-1 to TRBJ2-1, with D hard to call. The CDR3 spans 10 residues. CDR1 DFQATT and CDR2 SNEGSKA come from the germline V gene (reference sequence). The V end lost 2 bases, the J end lost 4 bases, and 0 bases lay between the germline ends. The CDR3 region is CSARYNEQFF. DNA for the CDR3: TGCAGTGCTAGATACAATGAGCAGTTCTTC.

This clone was seen only once. The gene calls are TRBV19 and TRBJ2-1; 8 bases are shared with TRBD2. V shed 4 bases, J shed 6 bases, and the junction held 5 bases outside the gene matches. There are 14 residues in the CDR3. Per the germline V gene, CDR1 is LNHDA and CDR2 is SQIVND (reference sequence). CDR3 residues: CASSNGRGFNEQFF. In DNA, the CDR3 is TGTGCCAGTAGTAACGGGAGGGGATTCAATGAGCAGTTCTTC.

V and J are TRBV5-1 and TRBJ2-5; maybe TRBD1 (6 bases). Germline lookup yields CDR1 SGHRS and CDR2 YFSETQ. This CDR3 is 15 amino acids long. The V end was cut by 1 base, the J end by 3 bases, with 13 bases between. The CDR3 sequence is CASSLLGGGEETQYF. CDR3 in DNA: TGCGCCAGCAGCTTGCTAGGGGGTGGCGAAGAGACCCAGTACTTC.

The V and J genes are TRBV7-9 and TRBJ2-7; the D gene is possibly TRBD2 (5 bases). The germline V gene encodes CDR1 SEHNR and CDR2 FQNEAQ (reference sequence). This CDR3 has 15 amino acids. Trimming took 3 bases from V and 3 from J, leaving 15 bases between them. The CDR3 DNA is TGTGCCAGCAGCTTTCCCCGGGGTAGCGACTACGAGCAGTACTTC. Amino acids: CASSFPRGSDYEQYF.

The chain recombines TRBV20-1 with TRBJ1-1, with D unresolved. Germline loops: CDR1 DFQATT, CDR2 SNEGSKA (reference sequence). The CDR3 length is 11 residues. Between the trimmed V and J ends, which lost 6 bases and 4 bases, there was a span of 9 bases. The CDR3 DNA sequence: TGCAGTGCGTCCGGGGTCACTGAAGCTTTCTTT. This encodes CSASGVTEAFF.

This chain links TRBV3-1 (or the pseudogene TRBV3-2) with TRBJ2-7; 11 bases are a match to TRBD2. The germline gives CDR1 LGHDT, CDR2 YNNKEL (reference sequence). V lost 4 bases and J lost 4; bases outside the gene matches: 3. CDR3 length: 14 amino acids. The CDR3 loop is CASSRLAGGYEQYF. CDR3 DNA sequence: TGTGCCAGCAGCCGTCTAGCGGGAGGTTACGAGCAGTACTTC.

In regard to this clone: In the same sample, other DNA sequences code for this CDR3. The chain carries TRBV5-1 and TRBJ2-5; 7 nucleotides match TRBD2. CDR1 SGHRS and CDR2 YFSETQ come from the germline V gene. With V trimmed by 0 bases and J by 4 bases, 3 bases remained unmatched. The CDR3 has 14 residues. This chain's CDR3 is CASSLVGGGETQYF. The CDR3 DNA reads as TGCGCCAGCAGCTTGGTGGGCGGGGGAGAGACCCAGTACTTC.

The gene calls are TRBV10-1 and TRBJ1-6; D not resolved. Germline CDR1 reads WNHNN; CDR2 reads SYGVQD (reference sequence). The CDR3 loop spans 13 amino acids. The V and J ends lost 4 bases and 10 bases respectively, with 11 bases between them. DNA for the CDR3: TGCGCCAGCAGTGTCATACAGCCCTCACCCCTCCACTTT. This gives the protein CASSVIQPSPLHF.

V gene TRBV19 combines with J gene TRBJ2-1; 12 bases agree with TRBD2. Losses at the gene ends were 5 bases for V and 7 bases for J; bases not matched to a gene: 6. Per the germline V gene, CDR1 is LNHDA and CDR2 is SQIVND (reference sequence). This CDR3 spans 15 amino acids. The DNA for the CDR3 is TGTGCCAGTAGTGTTCTAGCGGGAGGGGGAAATGAGCAGTTCTTC. Protein sequence: CASSVLAGGGNEQFF.

There are a few counts of this clone. The rearrangement uses TRBV6-2 or TRBV6-3 and TRBJ1-1; a weak D match, TRBD1 (6 bases). CDR3 length equals 17 residues. Germline values: CDR1 MNHEY, CDR2 SVGEGT. Trimming shortened V by 0 bases and J by 3 bases, and 17 bases separated the two germline ends. CDR3 DNA sequence: TGTGCCAGCAGTTACTCGACAGAGGGGGGCTGGGACACTGAAGCTTTCTTT. Translation: CASSYSTEGGWDTEAFF.

The CDR3 reads CASSEVHGREQYF. The DNA for the CDR3 is TGTGCCAGCAGTGAGGTTCATGGGCGGGAGCAGTACTTC. The J gene is TRBJ2-7, the V gene TRBV6-1, with D uncertain. The germline CDR1 and CDR2 sequences are MNHNS and SASEGT. The CDR3 length is 13 residues. Trimming stripped 3 bases from V and 7 bases from J, with 13 bases between.

The rearrangement links TRBV6-6 to TRBJ2-7; the D gene is possibly TRBD1 (5 bases). The CDR3 consists of 12 residues. Germline V gene data show CDR1 as MNHNY and CDR2 as SVGAGI (reference sequence). V was pared by 6 bases and J by 7 bases, with 13 bases between. The CDR3 bases are TGTGCCAGCAGCTATGACAGAAGTGAGCAGTACTTC. Its translation is CASSYDRSEQYF.

The chain combines TRBV2 with TRBJ2-3; 7 bases agree with TRBD2. Trimming took 6 bases from V and 0 from J; bases not matched to a gene: 6. Germline V gene lookup returns CDR1 SNHLY and CDR2 FYNNEI. This CDR3 is built from 15 residues. CDR3 DNA sequence: TGTGCCAGCAGCATCGGCGGGAGTAGCACAGATACGCAGTATTTT. It specifies CASSIGGSSTDTQYF.

The chain has TRBV28 and TRBJ2-7, with 10 bases matching TRBD2. The CDR3 totals 15 residues. Per germline, CDR1 MDHEN and CDR2 SYDVKM. Germline trimming cut 8 bases from V and 2 bases from J; bases unmatched to any gene: 9. The CDR3 region has the DNA TGTGCCAGCGGGTTGGGACTAGCGAACCCCTACGAGCAGTACTTC. It is translated as CASGLGLANPYEQYF.

The chain combines TRBV5-5 with TRBJ2-6, with D perhaps being TRBD1 or TRBD2 (5 bases each). The ends were cut back, 4 bases at V and 0 bases at J, with 14 bases in the middle. Per the germline V gene, CDR1 is SGHKS and CDR2 is YYEKEE (reference sequence). The CDR3 has 17 amino acids. The CDR3 nucleotides read TGTGCCAGCAGCACCGGGACGTCTAGCTCTGGGGCCAACGTCCTGACTTTC. Protein sequence: CASSTGTSSSGANVLTF.

The rearrangement links TRBV2 to TRBJ1-5; D gene uncertain. The V gene lost 5 bases and the J gene lost 4 bases, with 9 bases spanning the gap. The CDR3 extends over 13 amino acids. Germline V gene data show CDR1 as SNHLY and CDR2 as FYNNEI. The CDR3 region is CASSLDGNQPQHF. The CDR3 DNA follows: TGTGCCAGCAGTCTAGATGGGAATCAGCCCCAGCATTTT.

The chain has TRBV25-1 and TRBJ1-5, with D unresolved. Germline V CDR1 and CDR2: MGHDK, SYGVNS. This CDR3 is built from 14 residues. With 2 bases removed from V and 2 bases from J, the gap between germline ends came to 7 bases. The CDR3 DNA reads TGTGCCAGCAGTGAAGGGTTCGGCAATCAGCCCCAGCATTTT. Translation: CASSEGFGNQPQHF.

Written as DNA, the CDR3 is TGTGCCAGCAGCTTAAGGGGGACCGGGGAGCTGTTTTTT. Translated, it gives CASSLRGTGELFF. V and J are TRBV7-2 and TRBJ2-2; a possible D gene is TRBD1 (6 bases). V lost 2 bases to trimming and J lost 5 bases, with 6 bases between them. The germline V gene encodes CDR1 SGHTA and CDR2 FQGNSA. CDR3 length equals 13 residues. Combining the CDR3 with reference TRBV7-2 and TRBJ2-2 gives the whole variable domain GAGVSQSPSNKVTEKGKDVELRCDPISGHTALYWYRQSLGQGLEFLIYFQGNSAPDKSGLPSDRFSAERTGGSVSTLTIQRTQQEDSAVYLCASSLRGTGELFFGEGSRLTVL.

The J gene is TRBJ1-2, the V gene TRBV5-5; 8 bases map to TRBD1. The germline V gene has CDR1 SGHKS and CDR2 YYEKEE (reference sequence). V was pared by 2 bases and J by 6 bases, with 9 bases of the junction left unmatched. The CDR3 sequence is 15 residues long. The chain's CDR3 is CASSFWTGRGDGYTF. CDR3 coding DNA: TGTGCCAGCAGCTTTTGGACAGGGAGGGGGGATGGCTACACCTTC. Based on the CDR3 plus reference TRBV5-5 and TRBJ1-2, the full variable domain is DAGVTQSPTHLIKTRGQQVTLRCSPISGHKSVSWYQQVLGQGPQFIFQYYEKEERGRGNFPDRFSARQFPNYSSELNVNALLLGDSALYLCASSFWTGRGDGYTFGSGTRLTVV.

The CDR3 loop is CATSDGGQGVNEQFF. In DNA form, the CDR3 reads TGTGCCACCAGTGATGGGGGACAGGGGGTGAATGAGCAGTTCTTC. This chain joins TRBV24-1 and TRBJ2-1; 11 bases match TRBD1. The CDR3 contains 15 residues. Per the germline V gene, CDR1 is KGHDR and CDR2 is SFDVKD. With V trimmed by 3 bases and J by 7 bases, 4 bases remained unmatched.

This CDR3 is CASSMEREAGLNQPQHF. CDR3 nucleotide sequence: TGTGCCAGTAGTATGGAAAGGGAAGCGGGGCTCAATCAGCCCCAGCATTTT. This rearrangement joins TRBV19 to TRBJ1-5; the D gene is possibly TRBD1 (5 bases). The ends were cut back, 3 bases at V and 3 bases at J, with 18 bases in the middle. Germline V lookup: CDR1 LNHDA, CDR2 SQIVND (reference sequence). The CDR3 contains 17 residues.

This clone appeared a single time. V gene TRBV5-1 combines with J gene TRBJ2-5, with D uncertain. Looked up from germline, CDR1 is SGHRS and CDR2 is YFSETQ. Trimming took 0 bases from V and 5 from J, leaving 8 bases between them. This CDR3 has 13 amino acids. The CDR3 sequence: CASSLDIRETQYF. The DNA of the CDR3 is TGCGCCAGCAGCTTGGATATCCGGGAGACCCAGTACTTC.

The J gene is TRBJ2-1, the V gene TRBV9; unclear D gene. Per the germline V gene, CDR1 is SGDLS and CDR2 is YYNGEE. The CDR3 has 15 residues. The germline V and J ends were trimmed by 3 bases and 0 bases, with 10 bases remaining between them. The CDR3 DNA is TGTGCCAGCAGCGAAGCTCTAAGCTCCTACAATGAGCAGTTCTTC. It specifies CASSEALSSYNEQFF.